These T cell receptor beta chains were read from a single sample in a study of shared T cell receptors in the human thymus. Using immunoSEQ multiplex PCR, the repertoire was profiled, and TCRdb retains in-frame clones only, with some absent. The sample holds over 350,000 clones, approximately 95% seen once. Sequenced material: thymocytes. The receptors were sampled from a human donor. The CDR3 runs from the conserved cysteine through the conserved F or W. D genes are given only for firm matches. Rows give clone size only sometimes, using once, few, many, or a class for an expanded clone.

>TRBV11-2|TRBD1|TRBJ1-2|NA
TGTGCCAGCAGATCAGCTAGGGGGACAGGGGTTTGTCCCTACACCTTC
CASRSARGTGVCPYTF
>TRBV4-1|NA|TRBJ1-5|NA
TGCGCCAGCAGCCCTCACAGATGGGGCAATCAGCCCCAGCATTTT
CASSPHRWGNQPQHF
>TRBV2|NA|TRBJ2-1|few
TGTGCCAGCAGTCGTTGGTACAATGAGCAGTTCTTC
CASSRWYNEQFF
>TRBV4-1|TRBD2|TRBJ2-7|NA
TGCGCCAGCAGCCCCCGGGGAGGGCCTTCCTACGAGCAGTACTTC
CASSPRGGPSYEQYF
>TRBV2|NA|TRBJ2-1|NA
TGTGCCAGCAGTGAGAACGGGGAATCGGGGACGGATCAGGCCTACAATGAGCAGTTCTTC
CASSENGESGTDQAYNEQFF
>TRBV5-4|TRBD2|TRBJ2-2|NA
TGTGCCAGCAGCTTGGAGGGACTAGCGGGAGTATTTAACACCGGGGAGCTGTTTTTT
CASSLEGLAGVFNTGELFF
>TRBV6-5|TRBD1|TRBJ2-5|NA
TGTGCCAGCAGTTACTCGCGGGACAGGGGAGAGACCCAGTACTTC
CASSYSRDRGETQYF
>TRBV30|NA|TRBJ1-2|NA
TGTGCCCGGCCCTACGAGGGGAGGGAGGATGGCTACACCTTC
CARPYEGREDGYTF
>TRBV19|TRBD1|TRBJ1-2|NA
TGTGCCAGTAGTCCCCGGACAGGGGATAACTATGGCTACACCTTC
CASSPRTGDNYGYTF
>TRBV11-3|TRBD1|TRBJ2-1|NA
TGTGCCAGCAGCTTAAAACACAGGGGACAGACCTCCTACAATGAGCAGTTCTTC
CASSLKHRGQTSYNEQFF
>TRBV4-2|TRBD2|TRBJ2-3|NA
TGTGCCAGCAGCCCCGGGACTAGCGGGATGGGGGCAGATACGCAGTATTTT
CASSPGTSGMGADTQYF
>TRBV5-5|NA|TRBJ1-5|NA
TGTGCCAGCAGCCGGACCCCAGGGTTTCGGTGGCAGCCCCAGCATTTT
CASSRTPGFRWQPQHF
>TRBV5-1|TRBD1|TRBJ1-1|NA
TGCGCCAGCAGCTTGGGAGGGGGGACAGGCCTCCTTGACACTGAAGCTTTCTTT
CASSLGGGTGLLDTEAFF
>TRBV19|TRBD1|TRBJ2-3|NA
TGTGCCAGTAGTATAGACGGACAGGGGATGCCAGATACGCAGTATTTT
CASSIDGQGMPDTQYF
>TRBV6-1|TRBD2|TRBJ2-5|NA
TGTGCCAGCAGGCTGGGACTAGCGGGCCAGACCCAGTACTTC
CASRLGLAGQTQYF
>TRBV7-9|TRBD2|TRBJ2-5|NA
TGTGCCAGCAGCGATCTTAACGCGGGAGTACGGGAGACCCAGTACTTC
CASSDLNAGVRETQYF
>TRBV27|TRBD2|TRBJ2-3|NA
TGTGCCACCCATTTGGGCGGGAGTTCGTGGAACTGTACAGATACGCAGTATTTT
CATHLGGSSWNCTDTQYF
>TRBV28|NA|TRBJ2-7|NA
TGTGCCAGCAGTCTTGCGGAGGTTACCTACGAGCAGTACTTC
CASSLAEVTYEQYF
>TRBV27|TRBD1|TRBJ2-7|NA
TGTGCCAGCAGTCCTGGACAGGGGAACTCCTACGAGCAGTACTTC
CASSPGQGNSYEQYF
>TRBV7-2|TRBD2|TRBJ2-3|NA
TGTGCCAGCAGCTTAGTTGGGCGGCGGGAGGAATGGGAAGATACGCAGTATTTT
CASSLVGRREEWEDTQYF
>TRBV12-1|NA|TRBJ2-5|NA
TGTGCCAGCAGCTCCCGGACCCATGGGCAAGAGACCCAGTACTTC
CASSSRTHGQETQYF
>TRBV19|NA|TRBJ2-5|NA
TGTGCCAGTAGTATTACCGGGGGTGGAAAAGAGACCCAGTACTTC
CASSITGGGKETQYF
>TRBV2|TRBD1|TRBJ1-2|once
TGTGCCAGGCCGGGACAGGGAAATGGCTACACCTTC
CARPGQGNGYTF
>TRBV27|TRBD1|TRBJ1-5|NA
TGTGCCAGCAGTATCCTGGGACAGCTAAATCAGCCCCAGCATTTT
CASSILGQLNQPQHF
>TRBV4-2|TRBD2|TRBJ2-7|NA
TGTGCCAGCAGCCACAACGGGGGGAGTCCGAGGTCCTACGAGCAGTACTTC
CASSHNGGSPRSYEQYF
>TRBV28|NA|TRBJ1-3|NA
TGTGCCAGCAGTTTATATGGGGTTGGAAACACCATATATTTT
CASSLYGVGNTIYF
>TRBV12-5|NA|TRBJ1-1|NA
TGTGCTAGTGGTTTCGAGGGGGGGAACACTGAAGCTTTCTTT
CASGFEGGNTEAFF
>TRBV30|NA|TRBJ2-7|NA
TGTGCCTGGAGTGAGGCTTCCTACGAGCAGTACTTC
CAWSEASYEQYF
>TRBV7-2|NA|TRBJ2-7|NA
TGTGCCAGCAGCTTAGGCAGCGGAAGCCCCCACGAGCAGTACTTC
CASSLGSGSPHEQYF
>TRBV2|TRBD2|TRBJ2-3|NA
TGTGCCAGCAGTGCGACTAGCGGGAGGGCCTACCCGCAGTATTTT
CASSATSGRAYPQYF
>TRBV28|NA|TRBJ1-5|NA
TGTGCCAGCAGTTTATGGGTGGGAAATCAGCCCCAGCATTTT
CASSLWVGNQPQHF
>TRBV19|NA|TRBJ2-7|NA
TGTGCCAGTAGTCATCGGGGAGAGCAGTACTTC
CASSHRGEQYF
>TRBV25-1|NA|TRBJ2-7|NA
TGTGCCAGCAGTGAAGGGATGAGCTCCTACGAGCAGTACTTC
CASSEGMSSYEQYF
>TRBV7-2|NA|TRBJ2-3|NA
TGTGCCAGCAGCTTAGTTCGGGGGTCTTCAGATACGCAGTATTTT
CASSLVRGSSDTQYF
>TRBV5-1|NA|TRBJ1-1|NA
TGCGCCAGCAGCTTGGAGGGGTCCCAACAGAACACTGAAGCTTTCTTT
CASSLEGSQQNTEAFF
>TRBV28|NA|TRBJ1-6|NA
TGTGCCAGCCTTGAGGGACACCCCAATTCACCCCTCCACTTT
CASLEGHPNSPLHF
>TRBV14|NA|TRBJ1-1|NA
TGTGCCAGCAGCCAAGATAACCAGGTCAGGGACACTGAAGCTTTCTTT
CASSQDNQVRDTEAFF